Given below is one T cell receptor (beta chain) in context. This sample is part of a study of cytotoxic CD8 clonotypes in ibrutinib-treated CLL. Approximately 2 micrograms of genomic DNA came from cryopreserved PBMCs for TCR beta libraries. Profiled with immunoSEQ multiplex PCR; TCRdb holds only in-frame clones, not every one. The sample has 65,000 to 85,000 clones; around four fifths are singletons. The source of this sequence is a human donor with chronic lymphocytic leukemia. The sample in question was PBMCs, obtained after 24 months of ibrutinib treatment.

The CDR3: CASSEEGGGAYNEQFF. The CDR3 DNA follows: TGTGCCAGCAGTGAAGAGGGGGGAGGGGCCTACAATGAGCAGTTCTTC. The chain carries TRBV2 and TRBJ2-1; TRBD2 is a possible D gene (7 bases). The V and J ends lost 1 base and 2 bases respectively, with 12 bases between them. Germline CDR1 SNHLY, CDR2 FYNNEI. The CDR3 extends over 16 amino acids.